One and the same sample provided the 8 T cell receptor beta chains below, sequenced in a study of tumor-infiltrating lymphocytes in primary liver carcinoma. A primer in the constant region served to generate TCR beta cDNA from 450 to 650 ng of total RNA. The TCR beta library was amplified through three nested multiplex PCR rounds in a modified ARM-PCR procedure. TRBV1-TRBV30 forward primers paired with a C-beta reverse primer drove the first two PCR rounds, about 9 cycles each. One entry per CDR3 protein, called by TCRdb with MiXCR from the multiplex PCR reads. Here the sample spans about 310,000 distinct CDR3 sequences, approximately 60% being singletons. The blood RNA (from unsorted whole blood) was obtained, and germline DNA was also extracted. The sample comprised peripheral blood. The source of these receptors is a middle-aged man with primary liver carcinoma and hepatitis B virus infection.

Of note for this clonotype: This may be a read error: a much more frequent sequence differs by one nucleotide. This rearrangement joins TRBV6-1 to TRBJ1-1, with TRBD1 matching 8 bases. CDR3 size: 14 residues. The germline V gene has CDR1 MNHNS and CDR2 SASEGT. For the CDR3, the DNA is TGTGCGATCATAATTCCAGGGGGCCACACTGAAGCTTTCTTT. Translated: CAIIIPGGHTEAFF.

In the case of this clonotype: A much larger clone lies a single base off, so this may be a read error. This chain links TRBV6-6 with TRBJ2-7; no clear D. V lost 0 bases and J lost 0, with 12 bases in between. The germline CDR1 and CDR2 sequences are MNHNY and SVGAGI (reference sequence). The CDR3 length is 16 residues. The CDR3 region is CASSYSSDKFSYEQYF. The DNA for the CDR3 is TGTGCCAGCAGTTACTCGAGTGACAAATTCTCCTACGAGCAGTACTTC.

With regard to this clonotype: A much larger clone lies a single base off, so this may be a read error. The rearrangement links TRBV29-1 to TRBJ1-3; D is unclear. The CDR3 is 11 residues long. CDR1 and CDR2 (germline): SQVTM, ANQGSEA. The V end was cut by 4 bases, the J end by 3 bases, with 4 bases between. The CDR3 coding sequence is TGCAGCGTTGGTTATGGAAACACCATATATTTT. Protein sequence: CSVGYGNTIYF.

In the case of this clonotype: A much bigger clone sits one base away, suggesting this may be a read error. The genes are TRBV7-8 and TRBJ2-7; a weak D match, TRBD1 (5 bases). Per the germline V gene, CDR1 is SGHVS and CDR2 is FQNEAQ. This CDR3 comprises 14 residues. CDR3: CTSSSTELSYEQYF. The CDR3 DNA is TGTACCAGCAGCTCGACAGAATTATCCTACGAGCAGTACTTC.

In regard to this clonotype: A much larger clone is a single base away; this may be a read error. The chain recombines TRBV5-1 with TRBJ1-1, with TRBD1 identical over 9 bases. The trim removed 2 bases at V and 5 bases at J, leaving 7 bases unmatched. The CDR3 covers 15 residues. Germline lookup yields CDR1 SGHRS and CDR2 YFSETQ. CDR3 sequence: CASSFTTGGGTEAFF. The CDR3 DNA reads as TGCGCCAGCAGCTTTACGACAGGGGGTGGTACTGAAGCTTTCTTT.

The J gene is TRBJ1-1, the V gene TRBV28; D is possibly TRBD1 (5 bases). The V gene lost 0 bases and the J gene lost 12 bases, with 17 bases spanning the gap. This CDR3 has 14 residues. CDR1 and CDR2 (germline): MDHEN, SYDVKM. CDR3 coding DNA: TGTGCCAGCAGTTTATGGACGGAAGACAGAGAAACTTTCTTT. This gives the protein CASSLWTEDRETFF.

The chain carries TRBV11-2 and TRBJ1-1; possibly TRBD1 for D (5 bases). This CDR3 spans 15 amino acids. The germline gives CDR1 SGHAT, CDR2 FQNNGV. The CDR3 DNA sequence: TGTCCCGGCAGCTTAGGAGTTGTAGGGGTCGCTGAAGCTTTCTTT. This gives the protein CPGSLGVVGVAEAFF.

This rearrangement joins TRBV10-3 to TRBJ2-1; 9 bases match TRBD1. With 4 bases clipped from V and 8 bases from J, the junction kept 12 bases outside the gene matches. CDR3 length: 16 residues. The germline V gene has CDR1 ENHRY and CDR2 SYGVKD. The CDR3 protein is CAISARAGQGLDEQFF. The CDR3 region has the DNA TGTGCCATCAGTGCTCGGGCTGGACAGGGGTTGGATGAGCAGTTCTTC.